The 18 T cell receptor beta chains below come from one sample, sequenced in a study of a mutant IDH1 vaccine in newly diagnosed glioma. Which antigens these TCRs recognize remains unknown. Sequencing used immunoSEQ multiplex PCR; TCRdb keeps in-frame clones, though not all of them. The sample lists over 40,000 clones, about 78% occurring once. As to time point: week 23, last vaccination. Doses consisted of 300 ug of mutant IDH1 20-mer peptide each, paired with topical imiquimod. The sequences come from PBMCs, collected from a glioma patient whose treatment included an IDH1 peptide vaccine. The origin of the receptors is a woman between 35 and 50 years old with glioma. Some clones in this sample may be carry-over from other donors' samples.

This chain connects TRBV19 to TRBJ1-2, with D possibly TRBD1 on 6 matching bases. The CDR3 is 13 amino acids. Germline V gene data show CDR1 as LNHDA and CDR2 as SQIVND (reference sequence). Between the trimmed V and J ends, which lost 7 bases and 4 bases, there was a span of 13 bases. The CDR3 DNA is TGTGCCAGTAATCAACAGGGTTCCTATGGCTACACCTTC. Its protein product is CASNQQGSYGYTF.

With respect to this clone: Other DNA sequences from this sample encode an identical CDR3 as well. The V and J genes are TRBV6-5 and TRBJ1-5, with D perhaps TRBD1 (6 bases). V was trimmed by 2 bases and J by 1 base, leaving 9 bases between them. Germline V gene sequence: CDR1 MNHEY, CDR2 SVGAGI. The CDR3 is 15 residues long. The CDR3 loop reads CASSYDRKSNQPQHF. CDR3 coding DNA: TGTGCCAGCAGTTACGACAGGAAAAGCAATCAGCCCCAGCATTTT.

The chain has TRBV29-1 and TRBJ2-7; 12 positions agree with TRBD2. CDR3 length equals 14 residues. The V and J ends lost 7 bases and 5 bases, in that order; junction bases with no gene match: 9. The germline CDR1 and CDR2 sequences are SQVTM and ANQGSEA. The CDR3 DNA is TGCAGCGCTGCCGGACTAGCGGGGAAGAACGAGCAGTACTTC. It is translated as CSAAGLAGKNEQYF.

This chain connects TRBV13 to TRBJ2-7; 8 nucleotides align to TRBD1. The junction had 7 bases not matched to a gene; V was cut back by 0 bases and J by 0 bases. This CDR3 spans 17 amino acids. The germline CDR1 and CDR2 sequences are PRHDT and FYEKMQ (reference sequence). This CDR3 is CASSLGSGQGNSYEQYF. As DNA, the CDR3 is TGTGCCAGCAGCTTAGGAAGTGGACAGGGTAACTCCTACGAGCAGTACTTC.

The rearrangement links TRBV5-1 to TRBJ1-3; D not resolved. With 1 base removed from V and 8 bases from J, the gap between germline ends came to 13 bases. This CDR3 region has 14 residues. Looked up from germline, CDR1 is SGHRS and CDR2 is YFSETQ. This chain's CDR3 is CASSLMDSSDTIYF. DNA for the CDR3: TGCGCCAGCAGCTTGATGGACTCGTCCGACACCATATATTTT.

V usage is TRBV6-5 and J usage is TRBJ2-5; 8 bases align to TRBD2. Germline V gene sequence: CDR1 MNHEY, CDR2 SVGAGI. CDR3 length equals 16 residues. With V trimmed by 0 bases and J by 4 bases, 7 bases remained unmatched. CDR3 residues: CASSYSQGTRRETQYF. CDR3 nucleotides: TGTGCCAGCAGTTACTCGCAGGGGACTAGGCGAGAGACCCAGTACTTC.

The V call is TRBV9, the J call TRBJ1-1; D perhaps matches TRBD1 (5 bases). The CDR3 is 13 amino acids. Trimming left V 3 bases short and J 3 bases short, with 9 bases between. Germline CDR1 reads SGDLS; CDR2 reads YYNGEE. CDR3 amino acids: CASSDSGYTEAFF. CDR3 in DNA: TGTGCCAGCAGCGACTCAGGGTACACTGAAGCTTTCTTT.

This chain connects TRBV19 to TRBJ1-2, with unresolved D. The V gene's germline CDR1 is LNHDA and CDR2 SQIVND (reference sequence). CDR3 length: 13 residues. Trimming cost V 4 bases and J 4 bases, with 10 bases left between them. CDR3 loop: CASSKDPPYGYTF. The CDR3 bases are TGTGCCAGTAGTAAGGATCCTCCCTATGGCTACACCTTC.

This clone was counted once. The chain links TRBV28 to TRBJ2-5, with 10 nucleotides matching TRBD1. CDR1 MDHEN and CDR2 SYDVKM come from the germline V gene. V lost 4 bases, J lost 5 bases, and 4 bases stayed unmatched. This CDR3 contains 14 residues. CDR3 sequence (DNA): TGTGCCAGCAGTTCCCGGGACAGGGGCGAGACCCAGTACTTC. This gives the protein CASSSRDRGETQYF. The full variable domain, completed using reference TRBV28 and TRBJ2-5, is DVKVTQSSRYLVKRTGEKVFLECVQDMDHENMFWYRQDPGLGLRLIYFSYDVKMKEKGDIPEGYSVSREKKERFSLILESASTNQTSMYLCASSSRDRGETQYFGPGTRLLVL.

The chain couples TRBV9 to TRBJ1-1, with D perhaps TRBD1 (6 bases). The V gene's germline CDR1 is SGDLS and CDR2 YYNGEE. Deletions cut 4 bases from V and 4 bases from J, with 14 bases between. There are 14 residues in the CDR3. Here the CDR3 reads CASSPLQGPTEAFF. CDR3 nucleotides: TGTGCCAGCAGCCCCTTACAGGGACCCACTGAAGCTTTCTTT.

The gene calls are TRBV28 and TRBJ2-2, with TRBD2 as a possible D gene (6 bases). CDR3 length equals 14 residues. V was cut by 6 bases and J by 4 bases, with 12 bases left in between. Germline lookup yields CDR1 MDHEN and CDR2 SYDVKM. The CDR3 sequence is CASSRGLLTGELFF. The CDR3 bases are TGTGCCAGCAGCCGGGGACTCCTCACCGGGGAGCTGTTTTTT.

This sequence joins TRBV2 and TRBJ2-3; a weak D match, TRBD1 (7 bases). The V and J ends lost 7 bases and 4 bases respectively, with 15 bases between them. In germline, CDR1 is SNHLY, CDR2 FYNNEI. The CDR3 is 14 amino acids. CDR3 bases: TGTGCCAGCAACTACAGGGGAGGATCAGATACGCAGTATTTT. It codes for CASNYRGGSDTQYF.

The chain carries TRBV19 and TRBJ1-1; D call uncertain. The CDR3 runs to 13 residues. Looked up from germline, CDR1 is LNHDA and CDR2 is SQIVND (reference sequence). V was pared by 3 bases and J by 3 bases, with 8 bases between. CDR3 coding DNA: TGTGCCAGTAGTATTAATCGGGACACTGAAGCTTTCTTT. Its protein product is CASSINRDTEAFF.

This clone was detected only once. This chain joins TRBV5-6 and TRBJ2-5; 7 nucleotides match TRBD2. V lost 3 bases and J lost 5; bases outside the gene matches: 7. Germline CDR1 SGHDT, CDR2 YYEEEE. The CDR3 totals 14 residues. DNA for the CDR3: TGTGCCAGCAGCTGGCAGGGAGGGGAGGAGACCCAGTACTTC. Residues: CASSWQGGEETQYF.

The chain couples TRBV6-1 to TRBJ2-6, with a possible D match to TRBD2 (5 bases). The CDR3 sequence is 15 residues long. Per germline, CDR1 MNHNS and CDR2 SASEGT. V lost 5 bases and J lost 0, with 8 bases in between. CDR3 bases: TGTGCCAGCAGTCACGGAGGCTCTGGGGCCAACGTCCTGACTTTC. Protein product: CASSHGGSGANVLTF.

The chain uses TRBV5-4 and TRBJ2-3, with 9 bases lining up with TRBD2. CDR3 size: 15 residues. Germline CDR1 reads SGHNT; CDR2 reads YYREEE (reference sequence). With 1 base clipped from V and 1 base from J, the junction kept 1 base outside the gene matches. In DNA form, the CDR3 reads TGTGCCAGCAGCTTGCGGACTAGCGGCACAGATACGCAGTATTTT. Translation: CASSLRTSGTDTQYF. The full variable domain, with the rest looked up from reference TRBV5-4 and TRBJ2-3, is ETGVTQSPTHLIKTRGQQVTLRCSSQSGHNTVSWYQQALGQGPQFIFQYYREEENGRGNFPPRFSGLQFPNYSSELNVNALELDDSALYLCASSLRTSGTDTQYFGPGTRLTVL.

V is TRBV2 and J is TRBJ2-3; 14 nucleotides match TRBD2. CDR1 is SNHLY, CDR2 FYNNEI, per germline. The CDR3 is made up of 18 amino acids. The V and J ends lost 6 bases and 5 bases, in that order; junction bases with no gene match: 13. The CDR3 DNA sequence: TGTGCCAGCAGCGAATACCCCGGGACTAGCGGGAGAAGAGATACGCAGTATTTT. It translates to CASSEYPGTSGRRDTQYF.

This chain connects TRBV6-5 to TRBJ1-2; 7 nucleotides match TRBD1. V was clipped by 0 bases and J by 3 bases; unmatched bases: 7. The CDR3 consists of 16 residues. Germline-derived CDR1 and CDR2 are MNHEY and SVGAGI. The CDR3 region is CASSYSSGTAYYGYTF. In DNA form, the CDR3 reads TGTGCCAGCAGTTACTCCTCCGGGACAGCCTACTATGGCTACACCTTC.